This record covers a single TCR beta chain. These data belong to a study of early T cells in non-severe SARS-CoV-2 infection. CDR3 length: 14 residues. TCRdb ran MiXCR on the 5' RACE reads and lists one entry per CDR3 protein. The sample consists of about 68,000 distinct CDR3 sequences, 9.5% to 15% of them appearing once. Material: whole blood. This sequence joins TRBV21-1 and TRBJ1-1; the D call TRBD1 from the table was never checked on the DNA. TRBV21-1 is assigned pseudogene status. The TCR originated in an adult who was a healthcare worker with PCR-confirmed SARS-CoV-2 infection or an uninfected control (not recorded which). Here the CDR3 reads CASSKDRGPTEAFF. In DNA, the CDR3 is TGTGCCAGCAGCAAGGACAGGGGGCCCACTGAAGCTTTCTTT.